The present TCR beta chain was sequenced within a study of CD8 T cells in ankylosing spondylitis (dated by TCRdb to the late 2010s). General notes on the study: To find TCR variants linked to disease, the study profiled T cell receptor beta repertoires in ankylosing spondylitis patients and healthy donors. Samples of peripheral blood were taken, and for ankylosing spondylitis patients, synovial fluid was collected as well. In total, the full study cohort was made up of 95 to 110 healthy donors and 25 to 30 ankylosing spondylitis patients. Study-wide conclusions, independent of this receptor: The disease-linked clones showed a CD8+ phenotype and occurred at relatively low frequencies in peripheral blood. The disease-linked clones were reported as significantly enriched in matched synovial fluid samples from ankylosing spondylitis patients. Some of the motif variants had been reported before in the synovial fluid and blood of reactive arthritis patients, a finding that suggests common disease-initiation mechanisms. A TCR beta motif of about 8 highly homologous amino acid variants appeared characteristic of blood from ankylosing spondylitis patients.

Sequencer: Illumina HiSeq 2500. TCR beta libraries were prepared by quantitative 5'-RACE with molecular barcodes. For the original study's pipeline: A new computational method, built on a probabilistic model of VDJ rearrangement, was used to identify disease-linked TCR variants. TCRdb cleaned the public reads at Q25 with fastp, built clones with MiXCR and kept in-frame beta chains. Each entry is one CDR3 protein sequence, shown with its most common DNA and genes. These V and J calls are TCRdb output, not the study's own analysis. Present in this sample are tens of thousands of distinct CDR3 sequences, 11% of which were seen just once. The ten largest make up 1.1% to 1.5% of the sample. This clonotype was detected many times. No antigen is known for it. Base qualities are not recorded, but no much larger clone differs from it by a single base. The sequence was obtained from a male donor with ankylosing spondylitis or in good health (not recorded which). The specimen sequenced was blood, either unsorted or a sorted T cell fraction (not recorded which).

The DNA sequence follows: TGTGCCAGCAACACATTGGGTACAGCGAACACCGGGGAGCTGTTTTTT. It translates to CASNTLGTANTGELFF. The chain links TRBV12-3 or TRBV12-4 with TRBJ2-2; confidence is insufficient to name the D gene. Reading from cysteine to phenylalanine, the CDR3 counts 16 amino acids. The retained sequence is limited to the CDR3, 48 bases, with the frame set at the first base. V and J are truncated by 7 bases and 0 bases respectively, leaving an intervening sequence of 15 bases.